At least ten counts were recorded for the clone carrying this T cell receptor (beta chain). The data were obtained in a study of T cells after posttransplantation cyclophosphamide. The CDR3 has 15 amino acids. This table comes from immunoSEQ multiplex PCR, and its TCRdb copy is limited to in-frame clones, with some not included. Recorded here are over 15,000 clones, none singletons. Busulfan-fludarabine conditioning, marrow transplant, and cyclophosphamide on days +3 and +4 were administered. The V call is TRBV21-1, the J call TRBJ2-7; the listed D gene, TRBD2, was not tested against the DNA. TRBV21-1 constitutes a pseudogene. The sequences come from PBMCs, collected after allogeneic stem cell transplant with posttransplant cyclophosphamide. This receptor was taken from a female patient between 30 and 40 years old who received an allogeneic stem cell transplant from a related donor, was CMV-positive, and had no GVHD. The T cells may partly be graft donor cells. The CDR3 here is CASRITGTSEPEQYF. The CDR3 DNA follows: TGTGCCAGCAGGATAACCGGGACTAGCGAACCCGAGCAGTACTTC.